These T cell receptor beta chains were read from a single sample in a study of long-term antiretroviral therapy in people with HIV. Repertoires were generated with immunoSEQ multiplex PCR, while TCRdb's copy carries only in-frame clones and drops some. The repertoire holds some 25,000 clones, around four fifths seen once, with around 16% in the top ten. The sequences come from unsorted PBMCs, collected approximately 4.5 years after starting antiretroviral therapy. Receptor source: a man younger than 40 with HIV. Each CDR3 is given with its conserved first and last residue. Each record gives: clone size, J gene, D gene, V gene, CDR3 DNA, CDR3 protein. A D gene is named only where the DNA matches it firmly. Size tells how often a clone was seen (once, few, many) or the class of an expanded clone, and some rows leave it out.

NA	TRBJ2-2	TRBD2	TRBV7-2	TGTGCCAGCAGCTCAGCGGGAGGGGACACCGGGGAGCTGTTTTTT	CASSSAGGDTGELFF
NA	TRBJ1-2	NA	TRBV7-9	TGTGCCAGCAGCTTAATTGCGGGGGGTGGCTACACCTTC	CASSLIAGGGYTF
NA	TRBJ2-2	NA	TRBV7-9	TGTGCCAGCAGCCCCTCCGGGAGAGGGACCGGGGAGCTGTTTTTT	CASSPSGRGTGELFF
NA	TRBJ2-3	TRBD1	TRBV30	TGTGCCTGGGAACAGGGGGCGAGCACAGATACGCAGTATTTT	CAWEQGASTDTQYF
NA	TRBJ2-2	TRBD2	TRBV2	TGTGCCAGCAGAGCGGGAGGCCTCCGGGGCACCGGGGAGCTGTTTTTT	CASRAGGLRGTGELFF
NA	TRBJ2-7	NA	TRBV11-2	TGTGCCAGCAGCTCCGAGGACGGCCCCTACGAGCAGTACTTC	CASSSEDGPYEQYF
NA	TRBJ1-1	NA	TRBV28	TGTGCCAGCAGTATGATGGGGGCGGGTGAAGCTTTCTTT	CASSMMGAGEAFF
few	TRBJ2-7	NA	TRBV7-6	TGTGCCAGCAGCTTAGGGGGAACAGCCTACGAGCAGTACTTC	CASSLGGTAYEQYF
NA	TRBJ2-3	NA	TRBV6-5	TGTGCCAGCAGAGCCGGGCGCGGAGGCACAGATACGCAGTATTTT	CASRAGRGGTDTQYF
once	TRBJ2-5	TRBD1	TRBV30	TGTGCCTGGAGCGCCCCCAGGGGGAAAGAGACCCAGTACTTC	CAWSAPRGKETQYF
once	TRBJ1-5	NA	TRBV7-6	TGTGCCAGCAGCTTAGGTGGATTTAGCAATCAGCCCCAGCATTTT	CASSLGGFSNQPQHF
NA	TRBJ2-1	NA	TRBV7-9	TGTGCCAGCAGCCCCGGTAGTGAGCAGTTCTTC	CASSPGSEQFF
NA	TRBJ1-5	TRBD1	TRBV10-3	TGTGCCACCCGGGGAATAGGACAGGTGGATCAGCCCCAGCATTTT	CATRGIGQVDQPQHF
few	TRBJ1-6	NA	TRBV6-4	TGTGCCAGCAGTGACGGCGAAGAATCACCCCTCCACTTT	CASSDGEESPLHF
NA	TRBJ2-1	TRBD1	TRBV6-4	TGTGCCAGCAGTGAGACAGGGGCGGCAACCAATGAGCAGTTCTTC	CASSETGAATNEQFF
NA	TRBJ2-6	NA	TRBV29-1	TGCAGCGTTGGGCTAGCGAGAGGTATGGCTGGGGCCAACGTCCTGACTTTC	CSVGLARGMAGANVLTF
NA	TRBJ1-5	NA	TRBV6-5	TGTGCCAGCAGTCGAACAGGGAATCAGCCCCAGCATTTT	CASSRTGNQPQHF
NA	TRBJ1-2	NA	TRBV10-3	TGTGCCATCAGTGGAATGCTAAGGGGGACGAACTATGGCTACACCTTC	CAISGMLRGTNYGYTF
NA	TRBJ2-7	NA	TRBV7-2	TGTGCCAGCAGCGCTCCAGATTTCTCCTACGAGCAGTACTTC	CASSAPDFSYEQYF
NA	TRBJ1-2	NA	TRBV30	TGTGCCTGGAGAGATGGTAGTGGGTATGGCTACACCTTC	CAWRDGSGYGYTF
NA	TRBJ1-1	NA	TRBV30	TGTGCCTGGAGTGACAGGTCTGAAGCTTTCTTT	CAWSDRSEAFF
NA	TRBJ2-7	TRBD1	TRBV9	TGTGCCAGCAGCCCAGGGGGACAAGGGCTCTCCTACGAGCAGTACTTC	CASSPGGQGLSYEQYF
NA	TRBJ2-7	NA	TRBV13	TGTGCCAGCAGCCTAGAGACCGGTGGGATGGCCGAGCAGTACTTC	CASSLETGGMAEQYF
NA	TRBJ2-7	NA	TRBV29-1	TGCAGCGCCCAAAGTCCAGGGGTTTACGAGCAGTACTTC	CSAQSPGVYEQYF
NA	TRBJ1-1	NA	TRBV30	TGTGCCTGGATGGAGAACACTGAAGCTTTCTTT	CAWMENTEAFF
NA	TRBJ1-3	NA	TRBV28	TGTGCCAGCAGTTGGACGAAACAGTGGCTTAATTTT	CASSWTKQWLNF
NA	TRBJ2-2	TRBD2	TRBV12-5	TGTGCTAGTGGTTTGGTACGAAGCGGGGGGATAACCGGGGAGCTGTTTTTT	CASGLVRSGGITGELFF
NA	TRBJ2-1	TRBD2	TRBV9	TGTGCCAGCAGCGTAGAGATAGCGGGGGCCAATGAGCAGTTCTTC	CASSVEIAGANEQFF
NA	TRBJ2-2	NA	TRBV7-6	TGTGCCAGCAGCTTAGACAGGAACACCGGGGAGCTGTTTTTT	CASSLDRNTGELFF
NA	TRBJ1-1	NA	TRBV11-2	TGTGCCAGCAGCTCCTTGTGGGATGCGAACACTGAAGCTTTCTTT	CASSSLWDANTEAFF
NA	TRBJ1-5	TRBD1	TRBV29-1	TGCAGCGTTGTATTGCAGGGGGCGAGCAATCAGCCCCAGCATTTT	CSVVLQGASNQPQHF
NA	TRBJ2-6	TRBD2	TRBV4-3	TGCGCCAGCAGCCAAGTGGGGGGGTCTGGGGCCAACGTCCTGACTTTC	CASSQVGGSGANVLTF
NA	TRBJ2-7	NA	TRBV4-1	TGCGCCAGCAGCCCAGGGGCGTACTACGAGCAGTACTTC	CASSPGAYYEQYF
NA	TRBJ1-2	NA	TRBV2	TGTGCCAGCAACTCTGGGGGGGGACGAGGCTACACCTTC	CASNSGGGRGYTF
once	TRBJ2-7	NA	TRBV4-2	TGTGCCAGCAGCCAAGAAGGGCAGGGTAGCTCCTACGAGCAGTACTTC	CASSQEGQGSSYEQYF
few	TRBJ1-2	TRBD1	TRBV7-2	TGTGCCAGCAGCTCTCTGGACAGGGAATATGGCTACACCTTC	CASSSLDREYGYTF
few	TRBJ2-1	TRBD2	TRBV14	TGTGCCAGCAGCCAACGAGCGGGAACCCACAATGAGCAGTTCTTC	CASSQRAGTHNEQFF
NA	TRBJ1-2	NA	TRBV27	TGTGCCAGCAGTACCATACAGGATCCTAGCTATGGCTACACCTTC	CASSTIQDPSYGYTF
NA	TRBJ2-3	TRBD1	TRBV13	TGTGCCAGCAGCTTATGGGGACAGAGCACAGATACGCAGTATTTT	CASSLWGQSTDTQYF
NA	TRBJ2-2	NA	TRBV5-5	TGTGCCAGCAGCGGGGGGCGGGGCACCGGGGAGCTGTTTTTT	CASSGGRGTGELFF
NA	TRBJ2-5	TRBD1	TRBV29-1	TGCAGCGTTGCGGACTCGTACAGGGGGCCGGAGACCCAGTACTTC	CSVADSYRGPETQYF
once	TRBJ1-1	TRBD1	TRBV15	TGTGCCACCAGCAGAGAGGGACAGGTTGCTTTCTTT	CATSREGQVAFF
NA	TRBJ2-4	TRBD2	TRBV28	TGTGCCAGCAGCCCCCCGGGACTAGCGGGAGGAGGGAACATTCAGTACTTC	CASSPPGLAGGGNIQYF
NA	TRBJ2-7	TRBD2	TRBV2	TGTGCCAGCAGTGGTCGGGGGGAGGCGACCTACGAGCAGTACTTC	CASSGRGEATYEQYF
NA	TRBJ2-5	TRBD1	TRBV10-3	TGTGCCATCTACTACCCTCTAACAAAGGAACAGGGGCAAGAGACCCAGTACTTC	CAIYYPLTKEQGQETQYF
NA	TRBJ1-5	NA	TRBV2	TGTGCCAGCAGTGCTTTCGGAAATCAGCCCCAGCATTTT	CASSAFGNQPQHF
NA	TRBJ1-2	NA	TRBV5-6	TGTGCCAGCAGCTTGATAGATGGGGGTGAGATTTATGGCTACACCTTC	CASSLIDGGEIYGYTF
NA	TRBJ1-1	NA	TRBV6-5	TGTGCCAGCAGTAGGTTTTTGAGGGCAGGGACTGAAGCTTTCTTT	CASSRFLRAGTEAFF
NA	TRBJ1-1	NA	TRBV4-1	TGCGCCAGTTCAAGGGTCGGGACTGAAGCTTTCTTT	CASSRVGTEAFF
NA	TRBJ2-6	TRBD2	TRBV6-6	TGTGCCAGCAGTCCAACGGGGGGCTCTGGGGCCAACGTCCTGACTTTC	CASSPTGGSGANVLTF